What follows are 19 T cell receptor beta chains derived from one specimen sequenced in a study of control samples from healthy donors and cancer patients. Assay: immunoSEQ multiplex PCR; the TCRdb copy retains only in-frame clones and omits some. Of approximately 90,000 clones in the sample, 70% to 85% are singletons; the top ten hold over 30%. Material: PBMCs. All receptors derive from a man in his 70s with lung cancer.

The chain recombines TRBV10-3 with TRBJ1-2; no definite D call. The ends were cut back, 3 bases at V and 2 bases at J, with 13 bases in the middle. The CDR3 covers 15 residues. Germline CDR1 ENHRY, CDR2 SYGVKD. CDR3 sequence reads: CAISDGSSGNYGYTF. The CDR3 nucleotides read TGTGCCATCAGTGATGGTTCCAGTGGGAACTATGGCTACACCTTC.

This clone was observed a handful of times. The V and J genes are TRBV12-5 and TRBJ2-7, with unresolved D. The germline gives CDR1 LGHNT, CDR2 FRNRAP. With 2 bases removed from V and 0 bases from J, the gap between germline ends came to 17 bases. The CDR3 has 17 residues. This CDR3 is CASGLNGLTRSSYEQYF. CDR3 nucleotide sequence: TGTGCTAGTGGTTTGAATGGGCTGACGCGGTCCTCCTACGAGCAGTACTTC.

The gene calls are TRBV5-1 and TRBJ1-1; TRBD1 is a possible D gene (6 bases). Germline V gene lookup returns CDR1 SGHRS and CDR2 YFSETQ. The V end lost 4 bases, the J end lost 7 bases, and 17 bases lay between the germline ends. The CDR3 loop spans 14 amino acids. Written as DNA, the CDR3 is TGCGCCAGCAGCCCGAGAGGACAGAATTATGAAGCTTTCTTT. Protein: CASSPRGQNYEAFF.

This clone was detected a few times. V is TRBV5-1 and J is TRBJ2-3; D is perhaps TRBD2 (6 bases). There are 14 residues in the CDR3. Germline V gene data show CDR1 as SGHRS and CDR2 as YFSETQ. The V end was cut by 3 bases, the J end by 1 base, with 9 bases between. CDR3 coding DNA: TGCGCCAGCAGCTCCCCGGGGGGCACAGATACGCAGTATTTT. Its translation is CASSSPGGTDTQYF.

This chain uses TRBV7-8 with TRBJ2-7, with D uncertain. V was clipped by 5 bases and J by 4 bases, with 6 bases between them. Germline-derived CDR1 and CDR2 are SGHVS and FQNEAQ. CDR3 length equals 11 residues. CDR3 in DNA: TGTGCCAGCAGCCCCCGGTACGAGCAGTACTTC. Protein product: CASSPRYEQYF.

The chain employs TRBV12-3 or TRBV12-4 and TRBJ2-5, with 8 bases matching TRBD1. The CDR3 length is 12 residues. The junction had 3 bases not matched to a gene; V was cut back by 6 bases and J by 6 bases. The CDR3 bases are TGTGCCAGCAGCACAGGGGGGAAGACCCAGTACTTC. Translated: CASSTGGKTQYF.

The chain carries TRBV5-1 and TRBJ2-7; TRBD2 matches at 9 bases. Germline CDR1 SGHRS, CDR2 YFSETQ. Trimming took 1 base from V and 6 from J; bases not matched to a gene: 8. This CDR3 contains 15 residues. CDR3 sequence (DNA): TGCGCCAGCAGCTTGTGGGCTAGCGGGGTGAGCGAGCAGTACTTC. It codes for CASSLWASGVSEQYF.

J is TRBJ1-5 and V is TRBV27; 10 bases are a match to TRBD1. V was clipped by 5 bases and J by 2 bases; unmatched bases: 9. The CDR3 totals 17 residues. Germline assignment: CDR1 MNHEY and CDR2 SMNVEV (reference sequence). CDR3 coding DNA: TGTGCCAGCAGTCCCCGGACAGGGGGGATCGGCAATCAGCCCCAGCATTTT. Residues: CASSPRTGGIGNQPQHF.

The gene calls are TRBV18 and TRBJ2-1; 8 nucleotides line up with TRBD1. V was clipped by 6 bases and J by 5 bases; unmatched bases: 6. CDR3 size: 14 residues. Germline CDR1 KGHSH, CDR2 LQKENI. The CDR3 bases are TGTGCCAGCTCCCTGGGACAGGAAGACAATGAGCAGTTCTTC. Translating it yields CASSLGQEDNEQFF.

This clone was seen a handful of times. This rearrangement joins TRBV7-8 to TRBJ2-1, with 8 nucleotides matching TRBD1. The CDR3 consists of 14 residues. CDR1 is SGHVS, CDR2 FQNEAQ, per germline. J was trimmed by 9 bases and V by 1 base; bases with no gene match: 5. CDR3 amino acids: CASSLGQGAIEQFF. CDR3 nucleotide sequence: TGTGCCAGCAGCTTAGGGCAGGGGGCGATTGAGCAGTTCTTC.

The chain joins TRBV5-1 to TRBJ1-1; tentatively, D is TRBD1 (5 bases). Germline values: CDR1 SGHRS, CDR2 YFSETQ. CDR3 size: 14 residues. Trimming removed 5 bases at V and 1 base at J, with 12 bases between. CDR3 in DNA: TGCGCCAGCAGGCCGGGACTTAAGAACACTGAAGCTTTCTTT. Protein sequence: CASRPGLKNTEAFF.

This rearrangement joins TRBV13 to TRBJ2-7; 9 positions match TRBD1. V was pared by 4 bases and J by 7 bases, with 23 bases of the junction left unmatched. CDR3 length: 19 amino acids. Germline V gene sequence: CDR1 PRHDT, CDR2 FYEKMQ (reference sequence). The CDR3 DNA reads TGTGCCAGCAGCTCGAAAATACTCATGGGACAGGGAGGTGCAAGGGAGCAGTACTTC. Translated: CASSSKILMGQGGAREQYF.

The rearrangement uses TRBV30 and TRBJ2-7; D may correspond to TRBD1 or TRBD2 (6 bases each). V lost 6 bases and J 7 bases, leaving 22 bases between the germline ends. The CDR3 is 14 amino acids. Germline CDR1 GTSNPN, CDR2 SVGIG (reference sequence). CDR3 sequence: CACKPQGTLGEQYF. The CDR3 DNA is TGTGCCTGCAAACCCCAGGGGACTCTTGGGGAGCAGTACTTC.

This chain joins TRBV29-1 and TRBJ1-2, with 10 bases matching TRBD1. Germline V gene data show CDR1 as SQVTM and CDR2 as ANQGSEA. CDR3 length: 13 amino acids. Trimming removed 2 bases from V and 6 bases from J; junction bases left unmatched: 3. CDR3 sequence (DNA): TGCAGCGTTGAAAGGACAGGGGGGAATGGCTACACCTTC. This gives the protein CSVERTGGNGYTF.

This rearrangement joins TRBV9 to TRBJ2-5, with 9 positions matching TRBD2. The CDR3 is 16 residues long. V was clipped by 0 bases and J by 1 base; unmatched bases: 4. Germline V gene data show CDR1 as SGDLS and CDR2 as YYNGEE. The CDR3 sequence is CASSVGGAGGQETQYF. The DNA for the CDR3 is TGTGCCAGCAGCGTAGGGGGAGCGGGGGGCCAAGAGACCCAGTACTTC.

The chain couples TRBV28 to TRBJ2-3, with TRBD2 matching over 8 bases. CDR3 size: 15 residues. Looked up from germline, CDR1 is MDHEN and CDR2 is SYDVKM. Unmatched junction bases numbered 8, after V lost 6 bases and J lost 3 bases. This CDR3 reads CASRSAGGPTDTQYF. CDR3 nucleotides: TGTGCCAGCAGGTCGGCGGGGGGACCGACAGATACGCAGTATTTT.

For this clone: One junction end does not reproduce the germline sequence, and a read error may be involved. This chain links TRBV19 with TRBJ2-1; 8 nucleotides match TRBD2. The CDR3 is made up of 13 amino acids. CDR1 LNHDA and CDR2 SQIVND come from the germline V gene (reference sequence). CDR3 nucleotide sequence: TGTGCCAGTAGTGGCGGCGGGGGGACGGCCTTCCTCTTC. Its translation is CASSGGGGTAFLF.

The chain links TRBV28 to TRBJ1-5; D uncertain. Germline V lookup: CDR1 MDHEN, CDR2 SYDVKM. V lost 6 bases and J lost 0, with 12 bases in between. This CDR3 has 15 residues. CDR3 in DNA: TGTGCCAGCAGGGTGGTGGGTTATAGCAATCAGCCCCAGCATTTT. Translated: CASRVVGYSNQPQHF. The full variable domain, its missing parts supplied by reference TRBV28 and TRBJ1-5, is DVKVTQSSRYLVKRTGEKVFLECVQDMDHENMFWYRQDPGLGLRLIYFSYDVKMKEKGDIPEGYSVSREKKERFSLILESASTNQTSMYLCASRVVGYSNQPQHFGDGTRLSIL.

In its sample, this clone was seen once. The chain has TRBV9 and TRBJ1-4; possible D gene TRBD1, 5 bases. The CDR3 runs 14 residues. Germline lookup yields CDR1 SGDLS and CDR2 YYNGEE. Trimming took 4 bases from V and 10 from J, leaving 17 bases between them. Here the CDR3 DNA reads TGTGCCAGCAGCCCGGGACGGGCCTCAGGAAAACTGTTTTTT. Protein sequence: CASSPGRASGKLFF.